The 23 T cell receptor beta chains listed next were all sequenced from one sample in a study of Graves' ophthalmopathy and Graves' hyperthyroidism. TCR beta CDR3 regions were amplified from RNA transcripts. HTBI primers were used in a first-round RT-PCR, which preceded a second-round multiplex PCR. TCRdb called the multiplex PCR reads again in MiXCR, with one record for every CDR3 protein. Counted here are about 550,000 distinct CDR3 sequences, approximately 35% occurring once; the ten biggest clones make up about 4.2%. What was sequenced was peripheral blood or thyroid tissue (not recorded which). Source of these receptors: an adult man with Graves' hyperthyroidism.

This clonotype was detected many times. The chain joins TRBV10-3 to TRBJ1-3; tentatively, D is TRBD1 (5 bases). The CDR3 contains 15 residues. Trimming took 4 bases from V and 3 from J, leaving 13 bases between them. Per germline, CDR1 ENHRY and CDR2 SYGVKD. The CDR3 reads CAISGRDQNGNTIYF. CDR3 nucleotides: TGTGCCATCAGTGGAAGGGACCAAAATGGAAACACCATATATTTT.

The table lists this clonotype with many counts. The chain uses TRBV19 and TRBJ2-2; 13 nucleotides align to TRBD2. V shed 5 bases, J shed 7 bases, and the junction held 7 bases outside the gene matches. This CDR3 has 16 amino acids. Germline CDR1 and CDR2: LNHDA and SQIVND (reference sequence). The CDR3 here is CASSPGLAGSYGELFF. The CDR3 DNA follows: TGTGCCAGTAGTCCGGGACTAGCGGGGTCGTACGGGGAGCTGTTTTTT. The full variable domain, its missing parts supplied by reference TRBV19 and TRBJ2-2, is DGGITQSPKYLFRKEGQNVTLSCEQNLNHDAMYWYRQDPGQGLRLIYYSQIVNDFQKGDIAEGYSVSREKKESFPLTVTSAQKNPTAFYLCASSPGLAGSYGELFFGEGSRLTVL.

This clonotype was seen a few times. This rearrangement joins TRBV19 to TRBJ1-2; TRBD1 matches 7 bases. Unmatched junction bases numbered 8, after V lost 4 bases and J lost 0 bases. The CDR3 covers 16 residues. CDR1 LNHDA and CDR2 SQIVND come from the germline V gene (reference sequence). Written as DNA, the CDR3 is TGTGCCAGTAGTAAGGGACAGCTTAACTCTAACTATGGCTACACCTTC. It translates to CASSKGQLNSNYGYTF.

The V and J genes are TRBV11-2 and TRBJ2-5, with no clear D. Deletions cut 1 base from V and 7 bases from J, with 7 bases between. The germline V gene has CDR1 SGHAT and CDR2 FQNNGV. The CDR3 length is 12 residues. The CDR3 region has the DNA TGTGCCAGCAGCTTAGTGTCAGGGACCCAGTACTTC. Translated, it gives CASSLVSGTQYF.

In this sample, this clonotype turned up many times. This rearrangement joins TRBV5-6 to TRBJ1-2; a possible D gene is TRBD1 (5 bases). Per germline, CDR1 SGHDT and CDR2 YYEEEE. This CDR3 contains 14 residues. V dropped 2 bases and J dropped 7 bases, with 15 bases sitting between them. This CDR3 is CASSFSRSRAGYTF. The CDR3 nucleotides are TGTGCCAGCAGCTTCAGTCGCAGCAGGGCTGGCTACACCTTC.

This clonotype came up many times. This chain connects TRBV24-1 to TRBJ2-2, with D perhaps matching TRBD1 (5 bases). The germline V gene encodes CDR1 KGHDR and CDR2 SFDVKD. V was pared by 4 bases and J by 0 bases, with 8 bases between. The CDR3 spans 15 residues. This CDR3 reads CATSDPTANTGELFF. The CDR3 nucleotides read TGTGCCACCAGTGACCCGACAGCGAACACCGGGGAGCTGTTTTTT.

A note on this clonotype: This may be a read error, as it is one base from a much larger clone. DNA of the CDR3: TGTGCCACCAGCACTGGGGCCGGGGGAGGTGAGACCCAGTACTTC. It translates to CATSTGAGGGETQYF. The chain couples TRBV15 to TRBJ2-5; TRBD2 might be the D (6 bases). This CDR3 comprises 15 residues. Germline V gene sequence: CDR1 LNHNV, CDR2 YYDKDF (reference sequence). Trimming took 4 bases from V and 5 from J, leaving 17 bases between them.

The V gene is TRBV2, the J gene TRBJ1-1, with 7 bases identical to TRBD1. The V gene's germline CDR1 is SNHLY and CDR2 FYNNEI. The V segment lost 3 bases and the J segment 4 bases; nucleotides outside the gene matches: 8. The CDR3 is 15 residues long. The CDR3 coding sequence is TGTGCCAGCAGTGATCTAACAGGGGATATCACTGAAGCTTTCTTT. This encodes CASSDLTGDITEAFF.

The CDR3 loop reads CASSFNRGFDNQPQHF. The CDR3 nucleotides are TGTGCCAGCAGCTTCAACCGGGGCTTCGACAATCAGCCCCAGCATTTT. The rearrangement uses TRBV5-6 and TRBJ1-5; a weak D match, TRBD1 (5 bases). The CDR3 spans 16 residues. Germline-derived CDR1 and CDR2 are SGHDT and YYEEEE. With 2 bases removed from V and 3 bases from J, the gap between germline ends came to 15 bases.

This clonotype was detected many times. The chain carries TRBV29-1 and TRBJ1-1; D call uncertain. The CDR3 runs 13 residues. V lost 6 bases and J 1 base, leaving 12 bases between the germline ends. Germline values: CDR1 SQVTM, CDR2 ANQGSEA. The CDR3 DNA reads TGCAGCGTCGATAAGACTGGGAACACTGAAGCTTTCTTT. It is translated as CSVDKTGNTEAFF.

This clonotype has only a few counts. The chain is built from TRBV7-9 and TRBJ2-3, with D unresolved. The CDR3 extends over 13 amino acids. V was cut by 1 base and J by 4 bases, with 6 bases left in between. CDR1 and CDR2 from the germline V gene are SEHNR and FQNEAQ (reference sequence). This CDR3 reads CASSLGSADTQYF. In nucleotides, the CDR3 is TGTGCCAGCAGCTTAGGGTCCGCAGATACGCAGTATTTT.

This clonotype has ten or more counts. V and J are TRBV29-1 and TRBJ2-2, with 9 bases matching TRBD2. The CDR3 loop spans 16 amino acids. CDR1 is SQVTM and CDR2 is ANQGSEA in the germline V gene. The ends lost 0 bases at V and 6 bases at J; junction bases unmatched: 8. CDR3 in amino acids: CSVEDFPSGVAGELFF. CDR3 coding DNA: TGCAGCGTTGAAGATTTCCCTAGCGGGGTAGCCGGGGAGCTGTTTTTT.

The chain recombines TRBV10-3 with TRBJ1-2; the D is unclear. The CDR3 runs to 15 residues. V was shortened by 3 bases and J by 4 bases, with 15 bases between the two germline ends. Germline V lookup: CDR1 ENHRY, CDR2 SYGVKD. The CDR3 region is CAISESEGRVYGYTF. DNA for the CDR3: TGTGCCATCAGTGAATCGGAGGGCAGAGTCTATGGCTACACCTTC.

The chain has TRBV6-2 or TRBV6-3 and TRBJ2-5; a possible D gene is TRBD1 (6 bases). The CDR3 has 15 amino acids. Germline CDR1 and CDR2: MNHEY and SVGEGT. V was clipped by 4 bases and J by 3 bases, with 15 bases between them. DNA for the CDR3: TGTGCCAGCAGTTCTTCAGGGGCTGCGGAAGAGACCCAGTACTTC. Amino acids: CASSSSGAAEETQYF.

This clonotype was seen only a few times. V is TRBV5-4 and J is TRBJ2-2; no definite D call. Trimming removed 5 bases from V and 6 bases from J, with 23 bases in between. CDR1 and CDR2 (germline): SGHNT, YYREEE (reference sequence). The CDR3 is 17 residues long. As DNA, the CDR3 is TGTGCCAGCAGTTACTCAGGCAGGCTATCCAGCTCCGGGGAGCTGTTTTTT. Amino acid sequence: CASSYSGRLSSSGELFF. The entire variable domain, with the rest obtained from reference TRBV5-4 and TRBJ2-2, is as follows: ETGVTQSPTHLIKTRGQQVTLRCSSQSGHNTVSWYQQALGQGPQFIFQYYREEENGRGNFPPRFSGLQFPNYSSELNVNALELDDSALYLCASSYSGRLSSSGELFFGEGSRLTVL.

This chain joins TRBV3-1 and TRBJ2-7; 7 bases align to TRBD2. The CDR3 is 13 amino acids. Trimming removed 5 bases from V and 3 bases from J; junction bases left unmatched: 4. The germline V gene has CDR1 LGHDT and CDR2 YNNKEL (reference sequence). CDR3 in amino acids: CASSGRALYEQYF. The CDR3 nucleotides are TGTGCCAGCAGCGGGAGGGCTCTCTACGAGCAGTACTTC.

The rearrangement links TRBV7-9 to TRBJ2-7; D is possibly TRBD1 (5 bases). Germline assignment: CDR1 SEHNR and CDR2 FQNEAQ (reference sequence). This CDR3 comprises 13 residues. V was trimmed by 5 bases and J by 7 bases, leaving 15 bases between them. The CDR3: CASSPPWGNEQYF. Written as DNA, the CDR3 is TGTGCCAGCAGCCCCCCCTGGGGCAATGAGCAGTACTTC.

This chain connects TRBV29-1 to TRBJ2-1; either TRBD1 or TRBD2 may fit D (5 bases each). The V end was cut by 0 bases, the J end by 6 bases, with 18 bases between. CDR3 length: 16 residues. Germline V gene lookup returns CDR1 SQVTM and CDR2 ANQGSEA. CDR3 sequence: CSVEEGKGASPNEQFF. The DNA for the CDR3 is TGCAGCGTTGAAGAAGGTAAAGGGGCTAGCCCCAATGAGCAGTTCTTC.

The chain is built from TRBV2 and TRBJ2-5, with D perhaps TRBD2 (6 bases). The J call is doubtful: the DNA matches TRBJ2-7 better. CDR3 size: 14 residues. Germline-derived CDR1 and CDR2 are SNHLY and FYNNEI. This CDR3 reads CASSLAVGQDEQYF. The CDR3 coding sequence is TGTGCCAGCAGCTTAGCGGTTGGCCAGGACGAGCAGTACTTC.

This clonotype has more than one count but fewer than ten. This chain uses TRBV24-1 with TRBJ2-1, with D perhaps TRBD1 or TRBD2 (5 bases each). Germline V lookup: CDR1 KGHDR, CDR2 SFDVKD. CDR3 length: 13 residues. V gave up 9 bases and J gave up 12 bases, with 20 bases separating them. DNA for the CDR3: TGTGCCACCGGGGGTTGGATGGGCGGTGGGCAGTTCTTC. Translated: CATGGWMGGGQFF.

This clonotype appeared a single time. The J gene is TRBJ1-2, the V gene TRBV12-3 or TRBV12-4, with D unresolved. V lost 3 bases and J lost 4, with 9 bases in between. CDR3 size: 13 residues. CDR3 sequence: CASSLGRLYGYTF. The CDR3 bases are TGTGCCAGCAGTTTGGGCAGACTCTATGGCTACACCTTC.

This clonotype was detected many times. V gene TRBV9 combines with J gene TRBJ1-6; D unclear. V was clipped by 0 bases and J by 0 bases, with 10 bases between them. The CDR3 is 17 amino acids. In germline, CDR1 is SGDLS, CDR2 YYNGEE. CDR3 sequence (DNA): TGTGCCAGCAGCGTAGAGGCAGTGAGCTCCTATAATTCACCCCTCCACTTT. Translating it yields CASSVEAVSSYNSPLHF.

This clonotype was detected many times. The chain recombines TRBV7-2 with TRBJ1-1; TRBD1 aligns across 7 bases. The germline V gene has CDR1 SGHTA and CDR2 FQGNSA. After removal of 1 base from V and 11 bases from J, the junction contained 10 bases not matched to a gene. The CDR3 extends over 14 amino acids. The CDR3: CASSLVIGRGWAFF. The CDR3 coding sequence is TGTGCCAGCAGCTTAGTTATTGGCAGGGGGTGGGCTTTCTTT.